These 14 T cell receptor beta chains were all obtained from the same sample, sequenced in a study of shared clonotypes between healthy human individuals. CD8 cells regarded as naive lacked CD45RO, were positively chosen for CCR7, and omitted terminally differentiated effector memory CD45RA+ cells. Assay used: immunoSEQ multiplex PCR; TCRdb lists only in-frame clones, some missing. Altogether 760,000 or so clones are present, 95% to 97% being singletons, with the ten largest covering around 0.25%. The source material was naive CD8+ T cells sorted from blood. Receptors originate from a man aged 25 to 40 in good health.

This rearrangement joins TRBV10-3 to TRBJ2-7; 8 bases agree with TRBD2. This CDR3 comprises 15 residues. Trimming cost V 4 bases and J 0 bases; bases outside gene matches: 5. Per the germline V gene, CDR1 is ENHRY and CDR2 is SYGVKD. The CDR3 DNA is TGTGCCATCAGTGGTGTACTAGCGGACTCCTACGAGCAGTACTTC. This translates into CAISGVLADSYEQYF.

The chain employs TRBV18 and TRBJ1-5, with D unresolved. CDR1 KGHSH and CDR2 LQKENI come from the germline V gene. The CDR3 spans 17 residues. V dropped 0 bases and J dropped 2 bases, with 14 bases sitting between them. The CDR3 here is CASSPPPGENGNQPQHF. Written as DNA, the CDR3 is TGTGCCAGCTCACCACCTCCCGGCGAGAATGGCAATCAGCCCCAGCATTTT.

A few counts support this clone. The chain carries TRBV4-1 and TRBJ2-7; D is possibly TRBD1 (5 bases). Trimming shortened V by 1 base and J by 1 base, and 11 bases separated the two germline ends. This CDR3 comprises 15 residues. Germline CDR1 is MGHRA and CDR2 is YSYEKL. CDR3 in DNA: TGCGCCAGCAGCCAAGTTAAGGGGCGATCCTACGAGCAGTACTTC. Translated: CASSQVKGRSYEQYF.

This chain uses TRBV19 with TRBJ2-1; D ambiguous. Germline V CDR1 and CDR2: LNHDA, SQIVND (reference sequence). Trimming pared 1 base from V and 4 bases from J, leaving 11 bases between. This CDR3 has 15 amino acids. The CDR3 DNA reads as TGTGCCAGTAGTATAGGGCCGTCAATATACAATGAGCAGTTCTTC. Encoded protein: CASSIGPSIYNEQFF.

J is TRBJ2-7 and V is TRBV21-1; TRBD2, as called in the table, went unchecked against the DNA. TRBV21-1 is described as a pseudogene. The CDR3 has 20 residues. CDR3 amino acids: CASSFPRSRKTSGRYYEQYF. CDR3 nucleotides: TGTGCCAGCAGCTTCCCCCGGAGTAGAAAGACTAGCGGGAGATACTACGAGCAGTACTTC.

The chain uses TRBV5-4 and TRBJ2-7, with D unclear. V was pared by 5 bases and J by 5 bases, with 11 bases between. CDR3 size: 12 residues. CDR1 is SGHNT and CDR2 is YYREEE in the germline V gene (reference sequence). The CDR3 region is CASRTPPNEQYF. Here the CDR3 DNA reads TGTGCCAGCAGAACGCCTCCCAACGAGCAGTACTTC.

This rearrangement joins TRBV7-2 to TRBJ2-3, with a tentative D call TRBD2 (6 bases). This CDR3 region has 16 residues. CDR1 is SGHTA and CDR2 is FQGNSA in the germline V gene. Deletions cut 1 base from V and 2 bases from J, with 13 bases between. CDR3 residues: CASSLGSGTHTDTQYF. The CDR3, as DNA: TGTGCCAGCAGCTTAGGATCCGGGACTCACACAGATACGCAGTATTTT.

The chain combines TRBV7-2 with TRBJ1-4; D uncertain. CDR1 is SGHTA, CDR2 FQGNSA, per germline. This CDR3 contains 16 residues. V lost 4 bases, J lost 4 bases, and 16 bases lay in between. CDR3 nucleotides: TGTGCCAGCAGCTACTCACGGGCAACCCTTAATGAAAAACTGTTTTTT. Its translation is CASSYSRATLNEKLFF.

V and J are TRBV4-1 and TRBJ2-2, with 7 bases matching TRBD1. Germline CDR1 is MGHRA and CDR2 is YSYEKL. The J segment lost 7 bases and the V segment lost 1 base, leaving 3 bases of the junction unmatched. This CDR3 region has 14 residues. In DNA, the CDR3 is TGCGCCAGCAGCCAAGGGGCAGGGGGCGGGGAGCTGTTTTTT. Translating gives CASSQGAGGGELFF.

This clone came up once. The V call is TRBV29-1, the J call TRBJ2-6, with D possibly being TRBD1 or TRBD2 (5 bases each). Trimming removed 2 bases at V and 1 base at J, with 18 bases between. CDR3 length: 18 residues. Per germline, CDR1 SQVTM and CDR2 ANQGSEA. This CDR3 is CSVEFQGPRESGANVLTF. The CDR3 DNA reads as TGCAGCGTTGAATTTCAGGGACCGCGAGAGTCTGGGGCCAACGTCCTGACTTTC.

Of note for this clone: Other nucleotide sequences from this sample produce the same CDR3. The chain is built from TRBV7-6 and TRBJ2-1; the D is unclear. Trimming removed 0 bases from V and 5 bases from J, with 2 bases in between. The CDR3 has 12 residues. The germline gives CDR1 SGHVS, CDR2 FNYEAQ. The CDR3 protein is CASSLADNEQFF. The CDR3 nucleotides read TGTGCCAGCAGCTTAGCGGACAATGAGCAGTTCTTC. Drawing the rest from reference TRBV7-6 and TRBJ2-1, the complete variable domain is GAGVSQSPRYKVTKRGQDVALRCDPISGHVSLYWYRQALGQGPEFLTYFNYEAQQDKSGLPNDRFSAERPEGSISTLTIQRTEQRDSAMYRCASSLADNEQFFGPGTRLTVL.

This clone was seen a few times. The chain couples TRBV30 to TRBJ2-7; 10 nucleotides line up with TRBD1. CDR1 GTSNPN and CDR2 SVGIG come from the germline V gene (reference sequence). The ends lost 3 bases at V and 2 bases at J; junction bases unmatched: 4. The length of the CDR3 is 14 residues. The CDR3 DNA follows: TGTGCCTGGAGCTCCGGGACAGGGGCCTACGAGCAGTACTTC. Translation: CAWSSGTGAYEQYF.

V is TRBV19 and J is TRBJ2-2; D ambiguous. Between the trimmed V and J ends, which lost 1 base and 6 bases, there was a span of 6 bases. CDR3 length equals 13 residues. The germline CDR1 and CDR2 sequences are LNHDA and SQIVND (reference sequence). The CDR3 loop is CASSIAAAGELFF. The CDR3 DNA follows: TGTGCCAGTAGTATAGCTGCAGCCGGGGAGCTGTTTTTT.

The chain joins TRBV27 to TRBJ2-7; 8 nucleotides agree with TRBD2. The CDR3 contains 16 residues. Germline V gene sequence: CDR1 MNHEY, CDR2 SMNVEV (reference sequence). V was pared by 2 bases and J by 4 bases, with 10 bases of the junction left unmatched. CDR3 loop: CASSLEIGGRLYEQYF. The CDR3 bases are TGTGCCAGCAGTTTAGAGATAGGCGGGAGGTTGTACGAGCAGTACTTC.